One sample yielded the 18 T cell receptor beta chains listed below, sequenced in a study of T-cell memory formation after mild COVID-19. TCRdb processed the 5' RACE reads anew with MiXCR; each CDR3 protein has one entry. The top ten clones hold about 8.1% of a sample with fewer than 650,000 distinct CDR3 sequences, roughly 17% of them seen once. The sample comprised PBMCs or a T cell subset sorted from them (not recorded which). The receptor set was obtained from an adult woman who had mild COVID-19 (a few samples of this study predate the infection). Cell type and time point are not known.

This clonotype was seen a handful of times. J is TRBJ1-1 and V is TRBV14; D is perhaps TRBD1 (5 bases). This CDR3 spans 15 amino acids. Looked up from germline, CDR1 is SGHDN and CDR2 is FVKESK. Trimming cost V 1 base and J 0 bases, with 9 bases left between them. The CDR3 nucleotides are TGTGCCAGCAGCCAAGTCGCAGGGATGAACACTGAAGCTTTCTTT. Its protein is CASSQVAGMNTEAFF.

V and J are TRBV10-3 and TRBJ1-1; D gene uncertain. CDR3 length: 14 residues. In germline, CDR1 is ENHRY, CDR2 SYGVKD. V lost 0 bases and J 4 bases, leaving 9 bases between the germline ends. The CDR3 region has the DNA TGTGCCATCAGTGAGTCTGGGTTTGGCACTGAAGCTTTCTTT. Amino acids: CAISESGFGTEAFF.

In DNA, the CDR3 is TGCGCCAGCAGCCCGGGACAGGGGGCTATCGGGCCTAGTGGCTACACCTTC. Its translation is CASSPGQGAIGPSGYTF. This chain links TRBV4-1 with TRBJ1-2; TRBD1 agrees at 12 bases. The CDR3 length is 17 residues. The V gene's germline CDR1 is MGHRA and CDR2 YSYEKL. With 4 bases clipped from V and 7 bases from J, the junction kept 13 bases outside the gene matches.

This clonotype was picked up a small number of times. The chain couples TRBV7-6 to TRBJ2-1, with no clear D. Germline loops: CDR1 SGHVS, CDR2 FNYEAQ. The CDR3 is 11 amino acids. The V end was cut by 5 bases, the J end by 10 bases, with 9 bases between. The DNA for the CDR3 is TGTGCCAGCAGCCCCCTCGGGGAGCAGTTCTTC. It codes for CASSPLGEQFF.

In this sample, this clonotype turned up a few times. The chain joins TRBV2 to TRBJ2-5; tentative D call: TRBD2 (6 bases). CDR3 length: 12 amino acids. Trimming stripped 8 bases from V and 6 bases from J, with 13 bases between. CDR1 is SNHLY and CDR2 is FYNNEI in the germline V gene. The CDR3 is CASESEGQTQYF. The CDR3 DNA reads as TGTGCCAGCGAGTCGGAGGGCCAGACCCAGTACTTC.

This chain links TRBV11-2 with TRBJ2-7, with a tentative D call TRBD1 (5 bases). The CDR3 runs to 15 residues. The germline V and J ends were trimmed by 5 bases and 1 base, with 15 bases remaining between them. The V gene's germline CDR1 is SGHAT and CDR2 FQNNGV. The CDR3 nucleotides are TGTGCCAGCAGCACCTCTGACAGCCTATCCTACGAGCAGTACTTC. Translated, it gives CASSTSDSLSYEQYF.

This clonotype was detected only a few times. The gene calls are TRBV7-9 and TRBJ2-1; no clear D gene. Germline V lookup: CDR1 SEHNR, CDR2 FQNEAQ (reference sequence). This CDR3 has 13 amino acids. Trimming pared 4 bases from V and 15 bases from J, leaving 19 bases between. The CDR3 DNA reads TGTGCCAGCAGCTCTCTGAGGCATCCCCTTGTGTTCTTC. Encoded protein: CASSSLRHPLVFF.

This clonotype was recorded many times. The chain is built from TRBV9 and TRBJ2-3, with D possibly matching TRBD1 (6 bases). Trimming took 0 bases from V and 1 from J, leaving 9 bases between them. The germline gives CDR1 SGDLS, CDR2 YYNGEE. The CDR3 loop spans 15 amino acids. DNA for the CDR3: TGTGCCAGCAGCGTAGGGGCAGGGGGCACAGATACGCAGTATTTT. Protein product: CASSVGAGGTDTQYF.

The gene calls are TRBV12-3 or TRBV12-4 and TRBJ1-5, with TRBD1 matching 7 bases. V shed 11 bases and J 4 bases; nucleotides not matched to a gene: 14. CDR3 length: 15 residues. For the CDR3, the DNA is TGTGCCTCGACGGGACAGTTGGCTACGAATCAGCCCCAGCATTTT. This codes for CASTGQLATNQPQHF.

This clonotype has only a few counts. The chain combines TRBV6-5 with TRBJ1-4; no definite D call. The V end lost 3 bases, the J end lost 7 bases, and 12 bases lay between the germline ends. CDR3 length: 14 amino acids. Germline lookup yields CDR1 MNHEY and CDR2 SVGAGI. Here the CDR3 DNA reads TGTGCCAGCAGTTATGCTGGTGGTAGTGAAAAACTGTTTTTT. This encodes CASSYAGGSEKLFF.

This chain connects TRBV19 to TRBJ2-7; D gene ambiguous. The CDR3 is 12 amino acids. Trimming removed 7 bases at V and 6 bases at J, with 13 bases between. The germline V gene encodes CDR1 LNHDA and CDR2 SQIVND (reference sequence). CDR3 nucleotides: TGTGCCAGTAAACCCGCTGGCGGCGAGCAGTACTTC. Its protein product is CASKPAGGEQYF.

There are a few counts of this clonotype. V usage is TRBV12-3 or TRBV12-4 and J usage is TRBJ1-1; tentatively, D is TRBD1 (5 bases). The CDR3 sequence is 13 residues long. Trimming cost V 7 bases and J 1 base, with 10 bases left between them. The CDR3 DNA sequence: TGTGCCAGCAATAGGGGACCGAACACTGAAGCTTTCTTT. Protein sequence: CASNRGPNTEAFF.

The V and J genes are TRBV7-9 and TRBJ2-7; D not certain. The CDR3 has 12 residues. CDR1 is SEHNR and CDR2 is FQNEAQ in the germline V gene (reference sequence). V was pared by 4 bases and J by 5 bases, with 9 bases between. CDR3 loop: CASSSLPNEQYF. The CDR3 DNA reads as TGTGCCAGCAGCTCCCTCCCCAACGAGCAGTACTTC.

The chain carries TRBV20-1 and TRBJ2-1; 14 bases match TRBD2. This CDR3 is built from 18 residues. V shed 6 bases, J shed 5 bases, and the junction held 15 bases outside the gene matches. Germline lookup yields CDR1 DFQATT and CDR2 SNEGSKA (reference sequence). The CDR3, as DNA: TGCAGTGCACGACTAGCGGGGGGGGTCCTGTCATCTCACAATGAGCAGTTCTTC. It specifies CSARLAGGVLSSHNEQFF.

V gene TRBV19 combines with J gene TRBJ1-1; weak D call: TRBD1 (6 bases). Germline V CDR1 and CDR2: LNHDA, SQIVND (reference sequence). The length of the CDR3 is 14 residues. V dropped 6 bases and J dropped 2 bases, with 13 bases sitting between them. The CDR3 nucleotides are TGTGCCAGTAGCAGGACAGAAGTTAACACTGAAGCTTTCTTT. It yields the protein CASSRTEVNTEAFF.

This clonotype occurred a few times. The rearrangement links TRBV4-1 to TRBJ1-4, with D unresolved. V was trimmed by 0 bases and J by 14 bases, leaving 16 bases between them. Per the germline V gene, CDR1 is MGHRA and CDR2 is YSYEKL. The CDR3 has 14 residues. As DNA, the CDR3 is TGCGCCAGCAGCCAAGACAACTCAAGGCCCGGGCTGTTTTTT. Translated: CASSQDNSRPGLFF.

The chain couples TRBV19 to TRBJ1-2; no reliable D call. Germline assignment: CDR1 LNHDA and CDR2 SQIVND (reference sequence). The V gene lost 3 bases and the J gene lost 8 bases, with 16 bases spanning the gap. The CDR3 totals 14 residues. The CDR3 spells CASSMATRSYGYTF. The CDR3 DNA sequence: TGTGCCAGTAGTATGGCTACCCGGAGTTACGGCTACACCTTC.

This clonotype was found a few times. The J gene is TRBJ2-1, the V gene TRBV9; D is undetermined. V dropped 0 bases and J dropped 9 bases, with 13 bases sitting between them. Germline assignment: CDR1 SGDLS and CDR2 YYNGEE. The CDR3 totals 14 residues. The CDR3 DNA reads as TGTGCCAGCAGCGTAGAGGCCCGACGCGGTGAGCAGTTCTTC. It specifies CASSVEARRGEQFF. The whole variable domain, remainder taken from reference TRBV9 and TRBJ2-1, is DSGVTQTPKHLITATGQRVTLRCSPRSGDLSVYWYQQSLDQGLQFLIQYYNGEERAKGNILERFSAQQFPDLHSELNLSSLELGDSALYFCASSVEARRGEQFFGPGTRLTVL.